These 29 T cell receptor beta chains originate from one sample sequenced in a study of chronic HIV infection and antiretroviral therapy. TCRdb called the 5' RACE reads again in MiXCR, with one record for every CDR3 protein. Of about 38,000 distinct CDR3 sequences in the sample, around 8.7% were seen once. The sample consisted of peripheral blood. The receptor source for this set is an adult who had HIV and had not received antiretroviral therapy, or was an uninfected healthy control (not recorded which).

This clonotype was counted between two and nine times. The chain has TRBV10-3 and TRBJ2-6; D is ambiguous. The germline V gene encodes CDR1 ENHRY and CDR2 SYGVKD. Trimming left V 6 bases short and J 13 bases short, with 19 bases between. The CDR3 is made up of 14 amino acids. The DNA for the CDR3 is TGTGCCATCAGCCCGAGGACGGATGTTCAAGTCCTGACTTTC. The encoded protein is CAISPRTDVQVLTF.

The chain uses TRBV28 and TRBJ1-1; D unresolved. Trimming took 5 bases from V and 1 from J, leaving 11 bases between them. CDR3 length: 14 amino acids. Germline-derived CDR1 and CDR2 are MDHEN and SYDVKM. The CDR3 loop is CASSRASGNTEAFF. The CDR3 region has the DNA TGTGCCAGCAGTCGTGCATCAGGGAACACTGAAGCTTTCTTT.

This chain connects TRBV11-2 to TRBJ2-3, with 13 nucleotides matching TRBD2. The germline CDR1 and CDR2 sequences are SGHAT and FQNNGV. The CDR3 contains 18 residues. J was trimmed by 11 bases and V by 5 bases; bases with no gene match: 19. The chain's CDR3 is CASSLNQRTSGRGMEQYF. Here the CDR3 DNA reads TGTGCCAGCAGCCTAAACCAACGGACTAGCGGGAGAGGGATGGAGCAGTATTTT.

This clonotype was detected only a few times. This rearrangement joins TRBV6-1 to TRBJ2-3; 12 nucleotides agree with TRBD2. CDR1 is MNHNS and CDR2 is SASEGT in the germline V gene. The CDR3 loop spans 16 amino acids. V was clipped by 2 bases and J by 3 bases; unmatched bases: 3. CDR3: CASSELTSGRTDTQYF. The CDR3 bases are TGTGCCAGCAGTGAACTGACTAGCGGGAGAACAGATACGCAGTATTTT.

There are many counts of this clonotype. The chain joins TRBV28 to TRBJ2-7, with D perhaps TRBD2 (6 bases). The CDR3 extends over 13 amino acids. Trimming took off 5 bases at V and 4 bases at J, with 12 bases between the two ends. Per germline, CDR1 MDHEN and CDR2 SYDVKM. The CDR3 loop reads CASSSLGRYEQYF. The CDR3 nucleotides read TGTGCCAGCAGTAGCTTAGGGAGGTACGAGCAGTACTTC.

The gene calls are TRBV28 and TRBJ1-2, with a weak D call TRBD1 (5 bases). V was cut by 10 bases and J by 8 bases, with 20 bases left in between. This CDR3 has 13 amino acids. Germline V gene sequence: CDR1 MDHEN, CDR2 SYDVKM. CDR3 residues: CATGGRSMEGYTF. The CDR3 DNA reads TGTGCCACGGGGGGACGAAGTATGGAAGGCTACACCTTC.

This clonotype was observed many times. The V and J genes are TRBV29-1 and TRBJ2-1; 14 positions agree with TRBD2. The CDR3 consists of 15 residues. Per germline, CDR1 SQVTM and CDR2 ANQGSEA. The ends lost 3 bases at V and 7 bases at J; junction bases unmatched: 5. This chain's CDR3 is CSVDRGTSGGNEQFF. The DNA of the CDR3 is TGCAGCGTTGATCGTGGGACTAGCGGGGGAAATGAGCAGTTCTTC.

This clonotype was seen repeatedly, ten times or more. CDR3 nucleotide sequence: TGCAGTGCTAGAGATTCAGGGGGCGCCTCCGGGGAGCTGTTTTTT. It is translated as CSARDSGGASGELFF. This chain joins TRBV20-1 and TRBJ2-2; 8 bases are shared with TRBD1. The CDR3 has 15 amino acids. Germline assignment: CDR1 DFQATT and CDR2 SNEGSKA (reference sequence). V gave up 0 bases and J gave up 6 bases; unmatched junction bases: 6.

This chain joins TRBV24-1 and TRBJ2-5, with D perhaps TRBD2 (5 bases). The germline CDR1 and CDR2 sequences are KGHDR and SFDVKD. CDR3 length: 13 residues. Trimming shortened V by 9 bases and J by 2 bases, and 12 bases separated the two germline ends. CDR3 amino acids: CATGSVQQETQYF. CDR3 in DNA: TGTGCCACCGGGAGCGTACAGCAAGAGACCCAGTACTTC.

This clonotype was seen at least ten times. CDR3 amino acids: CSARDFGGSGANVLTF. CDR3 DNA sequence: TGCAGTGCTAGAGATTTCGGGGGTAGTGGGGCCAACGTCCTGACTTTC. The V and J genes are TRBV20-1 and TRBJ2-6; tentatively, D is TRBD2 (6 bases). CDR1 is DFQATT, CDR2 SNEGSKA, per germline (reference sequence). The CDR3 is 16 residues long. V dropped 0 bases and J dropped 3 bases, with 12 bases sitting between them.

This clonotype was detected only a few times. V gene TRBV6-6 combines with J gene TRBJ2-1; a weak D match, TRBD2 (6 bases). Germline V gene lookup returns CDR1 MNHNY and CDR2 SVGAGI (reference sequence). This CDR3 has 17 residues. The ends were cut back, 1 base at V and 4 bases at J, with 17 bases in the middle. CDR3 protein: CASSYFGSSSPYNEQFF. CDR3 nucleotide sequence: TGTGCCAGCAGTTACTTCGGGAGTTCATCCCCTTACAATGAGCAGTTCTTC.

This clonotype was counted at least ten times. V and J are TRBV2 and TRBJ2-5, with a weak D call TRBD2 (5 bases). Germline assignment: CDR1 SNHLY and CDR2 FYNNEI. The V end lost 3 bases, the J end lost 1 base, and 6 bases lay between the germline ends. The CDR3 spans 13 residues. The CDR3 DNA is TGTGCCAGCAGTGATGGACTCCAAGAGACCCAGTACTTC. The encoded protein is CASSDGLQETQYF.

Many counts were recorded for this clonotype. The chain is built from TRBV19 and TRBJ2-4; D is unclear. This CDR3 is 13 amino acids long. Trimming stripped 7 bases from V and 8 bases from J, with 15 bases between. The V gene's germline CDR1 is LNHDA and CDR2 SQIVND (reference sequence). The CDR3 reads CASNGRNVDIQYF. DNA of the CDR3: TGTGCCAGTAATGGCAGGAACGTCGACATTCAGTACTTC.

This clonotype was counted ten times or more. The V and J genes are TRBV5-6 and TRBJ2-6; no reliable D call. The CDR3 consists of 16 residues. From germline, CDR1 is SGHDT and CDR2 YYEEEE. Trimming stripped 4 bases from V and 0 bases from J, with 11 bases between. Written as DNA, the CDR3 is TGTGCCAGCAGCGAATGGACGGGCTCTGGGGCCAACGTCCTGACTTTC. Translated, it gives CASSEWTGSGANVLTF.

In this sample, this clonotype turned up many times. Here the CDR3 DNA reads TGTGCCATCCGCAAGGTACAGGGCTACGAGCAGTACTTC. Amino acid sequence: CAIRKVQGYEQYF. This chain connects TRBV10-3 to TRBJ2-7; D may be TRBD1 (6 bases). The ends were cut back, 8 bases at V and 3 bases at J, with 14 bases in the middle. The CDR3 is 13 residues long. Germline values: CDR1 ENHRY, CDR2 SYGVKD.

Regarding this clonotype: Given a much more abundant clone one base away, this may be a read error. The chain carries TRBV28 and TRBJ1-1; D remains ambiguous. Germline V gene sequence: CDR1 MDHEN, CDR2 SYDVKM. The CDR3 spans 14 residues. CDR3 in amino acids: CASGKWGGTTETFF. Written as DNA, the CDR3 is TGTGCCAGCGGAAAATGGGGAGGTACCACTGAAACTTTCTTT. The whole variable domain, remainder taken from reference TRBV28 and TRBJ1-1, is DVKVTQSSRYLVKRTGEKVFLECVQDMDHENMFWYRQDPGLGLRLIYFSYDVKMKEKGDIPEGYSVSREKKERFSLILESASTNQTSMYLCASGKWGGTTETFFGQGTRLTVV.

This chain joins TRBV28 and TRBJ2-3, with D uncertain. The CDR3 has 14 residues. Germline CDR1 is MDHEN and CDR2 is SYDVKM. Trimming left V 4 bases short and J 3 bases short, with 11 bases between. In DNA, the CDR3 is TGTGCCAGCAGTTCCTCTAGGCAAACAGATACGCAGTATTTT. Translating it yields CASSSSRQTDTQYF.

Comments on this clonotype: It may be a read error: a sequence one base away is much more abundant. The chain uses TRBV27 and TRBJ2-7; the match to TRBD1 covers 9 bases. Trimming removed 5 bases from V and 6 bases from J; junction bases left unmatched: 5. Germline loops: CDR1 MNHEY, CDR2 SMNVEV (reference sequence). This CDR3 spans 13 amino acids. The CDR3 sequence: CASSGQGFTEQYF. DNA for the CDR3: TGTGCCAGCAGTGGACAGGGGTTTACCGAGCAGTACTTC.

This clonotype was picked up a small number of times. The chain carries TRBV20-1 and TRBJ2-1; the match to TRBD2 covers 16 bases. J was trimmed by 8 bases and V by 6 bases; bases with no gene match: 10. The germline V gene encodes CDR1 DFQATT and CDR2 SNEGSKA (reference sequence). The CDR3 sequence is 16 residues long. The CDR3 DNA follows: TGCAGTGCGTACGGGACTAGCGGGAGGGCCTTGGATGAGCAGTTCTTC. This sequence encodes CSAYGTSGRALDEQFF.

In its sample, this clonotype was seen a few times. This sequence joins TRBV12-3 or TRBV12-4 and TRBJ2-5, with 7 nucleotides matching TRBD1. After removal of 8 bases from V and 5 bases from J, the junction contained 14 bases not matched to a gene. The CDR3 has 15 amino acids. The CDR3 sequence is CASQSRQGDWETQYF. The CDR3, as DNA: TGTGCCAGCCAATCGCGGCAGGGGGATTGGGAGACCCAGTACTTC.

This clonotype is labeled as medium-sized. The chain employs TRBV9 and TRBJ2-7, with D perhaps TRBD2 (5 bases). Trimming cost V 3 bases and J 0 bases, with 7 bases left between them. The CDR3 runs to 13 residues. Germline values: CDR1 SGDLS, CDR2 YYNGEE. The CDR3 sequence: CASSGTSSYEQYF. CDR3 in DNA: TGTGCCAGCAGCGGAACTAGCTCCTACGAGCAGTACTTC.

This clonotype was found a few times. The chain couples TRBV28 to TRBJ1-4, with TRBD1 identical over 8 bases. The V and J ends lost 5 bases and 5 bases, in that order; junction bases with no gene match: 4. Germline CDR1 is MDHEN and CDR2 is SYDVKM. The CDR3 length is 14 residues. In DNA, the CDR3 is TGTGCCAGCAGTCCCCGGACAGGGAATGAAAAACTGTTTTTT. Its protein is CASSPRTGNEKLFF.

The V call is TRBV12-3 or TRBV12-4, the J call TRBJ1-4, with D perhaps matching TRBD1 (5 bases). V was shortened by 6 bases and J by 7 bases, with 15 bases between the two germline ends. This CDR3 is built from 14 residues. The DNA for the CDR3 is TGTGCCAGCAGCCCTGTGGGGGTGGTTGAAAAACTGTTTTTT. The encoded protein is CASSPVGVVEKLFF.

This chain uses TRBV28 with TRBJ2-3; D call uncertain. Trimming removed 2 bases at V and 10 bases at J, with 10 bases between. The V gene's germline CDR1 is MDHEN and CDR2 SYDVKM. The CDR3 runs to 12 residues. The CDR3 DNA reads as TGTGCCAGCAGTTTAAGACCATCGGCGCAGTATTTT. This translates into CASSLRPSAQYF.

DNA for the CDR3: TGTGCCAGCAGGCAAAAACCGGGACGCGACGAGCAGTACTTC. This codes for CASRQKPGRDEQYF. The chain joins TRBV28 to TRBJ2-7; D may match TRBD1 or TRBD2 (5 bases each). Germline V gives CDR1 MDHEN, CDR2 SYDVKM. Trimming pared 6 bases from V and 5 bases from J, leaving 17 bases between. CDR3 length: 14 residues.

This clonotype was counted only a few times. The chain recombines TRBV29-1 with TRBJ1-1, with D possibly matching TRBD1 (5 bases). The V gene lost 5 bases and the J gene lost 8 bases, with 15 bases spanning the gap. Per germline, CDR1 SQVTM and CDR2 ANQGSEA. This CDR3 contains 12 residues. CDR3 sequence: CSVTTAGTEAFF. CDR3 bases: TGCAGCGTTACCACGGCGGGGACCGAAGCTTTCTTT.

A few counts support this clonotype. The chain uses TRBV7-8 and TRBJ2-7; 10 nucleotides line up with TRBD2. Per the germline V gene, CDR1 is SGHVS and CDR2 is FQNEAQ. This CDR3 has 16 residues. V shed 5 bases and J 2 bases; nucleotides not matched to a gene: 9. CDR3 bases: TGTGCCAGCAGCGCCATGACTAGCGGGTCGACCTACGAGCAGTACTTC. This encodes CASSAMTSGSTYEQYF.

CDR3 loop: CASSPRAGGPGELFF. The CDR3 DNA follows: TGTGCCAGCAGCCCGCGGGCGGGAGGTCCCGGGGAGCTGTTTTTT. The chain links TRBV7-3 to TRBJ2-2; 8 bases match TRBD2. Germline lookup yields CDR1 SGHTA and CDR2 FQGTGA. The CDR3 extends over 15 amino acids. With V trimmed by 5 bases and J by 6 bases, 8 bases remained unmatched.

The chain employs TRBV10-3 and TRBJ2-5; D ambiguous. Trimming stripped 5 bases from V and 3 bases from J, with 7 bases between. CDR1 and CDR2 (germline): ENHRY, SYGVKD. The CDR3 covers 12 residues. The CDR3 DNA reads as TGTGCCATCAGTTGGACCGAAGAGACCCAGTACTTC. It is translated as CAISWTEETQYF.